A selection of T cell receptor beta chains follows, all from one sample in a study of cytomegalovirus exposure and HLA in healthy donors. Clones were sequenced by immunoSEQ multiplex PCR, and TCRdb holds only the in-frame ones, with some missing. The sample lists about 160,000 clones; about 88% were seen once. The sequenced material came from PBMCs. Receptors were obtained from a woman under 30 in good health and CMV-seronegative. The CDR3 runs from the conserved cysteine through the conserved F or W.

cdr3_aa	v_call	j_call
CASSFSRSGTTIYNEQFF	TRBV11-2	TRBJ2-1
CASSLVGGQASREQYF	TRBV5-6	-
CASSSSGGGLFF	TRBV7-8	TRBJ2-2
CAIRPGTAYEQYF	TRBV10-3	TRBJ2-7
CASTETGVGTEAFF	TRBV19	TRBJ1-1
CASSFGQGNSPLHF	TRBV27	TRBJ1-6
CASSFWQGAYEQYF	TRBV27	TRBJ2-7
CASSVGGQGAFNYGYPF	TRBV28	TRBJ1-2
CASRTGTVNTEAFF	TRBV5-1	TRBJ1-1
CASRAIRDRGTEAFF	TRBV11-2	TRBJ1-1
CASSETGNYGYTF	TRBV7-3	TRBJ1-2
CASKLVSTNEKLFF	TRBV2	TRBJ1-4
CASSTQGVFSSGGDRYNEQFF	TRBV19	TRBJ2-1
CASSQGVAGESSYEQYF	TRBV16	-
CASSILDTQYF	TRBV19	TRBJ2-3
CASSSPFRSAGYGNTIYF	TRBV7-9	TRBJ1-3
CASSIGPFRGSHSGANVLTF	TRBV19	TRBJ2-6
CASSGNPGDGSSYNSPLHF	TRBV28	TRBJ1-6
CASGSTGTEAFF	TRBV12-5	TRBJ1-1
CASKRTFRDRVVAFF	TRBV4-1	TRBJ1-1
CASSTHGLANYGYTF	TRBV19	TRBJ1-2
CASSLWAGQYEQYF	TRBV27	TRBJ2-7
CASNSGLGGEKLFF	TRBV28	TRBJ1-4
CASSPHLRGPTFF	TRBV28	TRBJ1-1
CASSPIGQGAHEQYF	TRBV5-1	TRBJ2-7
CASSPYRAGGQETQYF	TRBV27	TRBJ2-5
CASSLMGGEKLFF	TRBV9	TRBJ1-4
CASRSQAANEKLFF	TRBV19	TRBJ1-4
CAISALAGDRYF	TRBV10-3	TRBJ2-3
CASSPYAGDLNTGELFF	TRBV5-1	TRBJ2-2
CASSQGGGRNQPQHF	TRBV4-1	TRBJ1-5
CAIGTFGNTIYF	TRBV15	TRBJ1-3
CASSFRITLTDTQYF	TRBV28	TRBJ2-3
CASSAGTGNYGYTF	TRBV2	TRBJ1-2
CASSQDSTPRTQYF	TRBV4-1	TRBJ2-5
CASSVQTSGDYNEQFF	TRBV9	TRBJ2-1
CASSPGGLNEKLFF	TRBV18	TRBJ1-4
CAISVDTSYYGYTF	TRBV10-3	TRBJ1-2
CASSQDFSGGYTDTQYF	TRBV14	TRBJ2-3
CASSLKGAGYTF	TRBV28	TRBJ1-2
CASSPRAPNNEQFF	TRBV6-4	TRBJ2-1
CASSSSGETQYF	TRBV7-7	TRBJ2-5
CASSYRGDTEAFF	TRBV6-6	TRBJ1-1
CASSRDSEAFF	TRBV5-6	TRBJ1-1
CASSSQGAGIRNEQFF	TRBV13	TRBJ2-1
CASNPQGGGAGANVLPF	TRBV19	TRBJ2-6